This T cell receptor beta chain was found in a study of T cell repertoires in aging, cancer and after chemotherapy. In the study overall: Six age groups, ranging from 30 or younger to 70 or older, included the donors. Whole-study results and caveats: The repertoire data cannot show anything about immunological memory following chemotherapy.

This CDR3 contains 16 residues. Per germline, CDR1 LNHDA and CDR2 SQIVND (reference sequence). The ends were cut back, 5 bases at V and 4 bases at J, with 20 bases in the middle. By share of the sample, this clonotype is medium-sized. Its antigen is undetermined. TRB rearrangements spanning V, D and J were amplified using mixed TRB-A/B primers. Via MiXCR, TCRdb re-called the multiplex PCR reads, giving one row per CDR3 protein. The data show about 4,300 distinct CDR3 sequences, 25% to 35% seen once. Peripheral blood genomic DNA, not sorted cells or RNA, was the template. The gene calls are TRBV19 and TRBJ1-1; maybe TRBD1 (6 bases). The receptor was derived from a human donor in good health. Sample: blood. The DNA of the CDR3 is TGTGCCAGTAGTTCACCATACGACAGGAGGGGCACTGAAGCTTTCTTT. Its protein is CASSSPYDRRGTEAFF.